This T cell receptor (beta chain) was sequenced in a study of T cell responses to AZD1222 COVID-19 vaccine. Using immunoSEQ multiplex PCR, the repertoire was profiled, and TCRdb retains in-frame clones only, with some absent. The sample lists about 170,000 clones; roughly 87% were seen once. Pooling covered second doses at about 4 or about 12 weeks. This clonotype originated in an adult who received the AZD1222 COVID-19 vaccine. The sequencing here drew on peripheral blood, taken 28 days after the second AZD1222 dose.

This CDR3 is CASSLAPGQGTFGNQPQHF. The DNA for the CDR3 is TGTGCCAGCAGCTTAGCGCCTGGACAGGGGACCTTCGGCAATCAGCCCCAGCATTTT. This chain joins TRBV7-8 and TRBJ1-5; 9 nucleotides line up with TRBD1. Germline CDR1 is SGHVS and CDR2 is FQNEAQ. This CDR3 has 19 residues. V dropped 0 bases and J dropped 2; count of bases not matched to a gene: 11.